This T cell receptor beta chain was obtained from a study of human T cells and chemical hapten exposure. As for time point: patch test 1, 2 weeks after DPC sensitization. The treatment: therapeutic diphenylcyclopropenone sensitization with weekly scalp DPC. One entry per CDR3 protein results from TCRdb running MiXCR on the RACE reads. The sample consists of 79,000 or so distinct CDR3 sequences, 10% of them appearing once. Trimming pared 0 bases from V and 0 bases from J, leaving 12 bases between. Germline assignment: CDR1 DFQATT and CDR2 SNEGSKA (reference sequence). The CDR3 contains 16 residues. The rearrangement links TRBV20-1 to TRBJ2-4; D perhaps matches TRBD2 (6 bases). Specimen: whole blood, collected in connection with sensitization to the hapten diphenylcyclopropenone (DPC). This clonotype was sampled from a woman aged 45-59 years with alopecia areata. Some clones in this sample may be carry-over from other donors' samples. CDR3 coding DNA: TGCAGTGCTAGAGATTGGCAGGGACTAGCCAAAAACATTCAGTACTTC. Translation: CSARDWQGLAKNIQYF.